This is a list of T cell receptor beta chains from one sample in a study of molecular identifiers for immune sequencing clone quantification. TCRdb analysed the PCR reads with MiXCR anew, one entry per CDR3 protein. The table records 300,000 to 400,000 distinct CDR3 sequences, roughly a quarter of them present only once. The specimen sequenced was naive CD8+ T cells from blood, with Jurkat cell RNA spiked in. The receptors stem from a human donor in good health. Some libraries in this study had Jurkat cell RNA spiked in. The CDR3 runs from the conserved cysteine through the conserved F or W. The order of the fields is V gene, clone size, J gene, D gene, CDR3 DNA, CDR3 protein. A D gene is named only where the DNA matches it firmly. The size of a clone is reported for some rows only, either as once, few or many, or as a class for expanded clones.

>TRBV3-1|few|TRBJ2-7|.
TGTGCCAGCAGCCAATTTCGAAACTACGAGCAGTACTTC
CASSQFRNYEQYF
>TRBV7-2|many|TRBJ1-6|.
TGTGCCAGCAGCTTAGTAACAGGGCCCTATAATTCACCCCTCCACTTT
CASSLVTGPYNSPLHF
>TRBV6-5|many|TRBJ1-5|.
TGTGCCAGCAGTTACTCCGCACGGGGCAATCAGCCCCAGCATTTT
CASSYSARGNQPQHF
>TRBV7-9|many|TRBJ1-1|.
TGTGCCAGCAGCAATAACGCAGGGGCAGAAGCTTTCTTT
CASSNNAGAEAFF
>TRBV7-9|.|TRBJ1-1|.
TGTGCCAGCAGCCCCCAAGACAGATATACTGAAGCTTTCTTT
CASSPQDRYTEAFF
>TRBV7-6|.|TRBJ1-1|.
TGTGCCAGCAGCTTAGAAGTGATGAACACTGAAGCTTTCTTT
CASSLEVMNTEAFF
>TRBV28|many|TRBJ1-5|TRBD1
TGTGCCAGCAGCCCCGGGACAGGGGGCAATCAGCCCCAGCATTTT
CASSPGTGGNQPQHF
>TRBV5-6|.|TRBJ2-3|TRBD2
TGTGCCAGCAGCTTGGCGCTAGCGGGGGCTCTGGACACAGATACGCAGTATTTT
CASSLALAGALDTDTQYF
>TRBV6-6|.|TRBJ1-1|.
TGTGCCAGCACGGAAGGACCGAGCACTGAAGCTTTCTTT
CASTEGPSTEAFF
>TRBV7-2|many|TRBJ2-7|.
TGTGCCAGCAGCTTGACCCCCGGGTACGAGCAGTACTTC
CASSLTPGYEQYF
>TRBV6-2/TRBV6-3|.|TRBJ1-2|.
TGTGCCAGCGAGGGAGACAGCGGACTTGCGCGGCACTATGGCTACACCTTC
CASEGDSGLARHYGYTF
>TRBV27|.|TRBJ2-7|TRBD2
TGTGCCAGCAGTCCCAGGGAGGGACTCTCCTACGAGCAGTACTTC
CASSPREGLSYEQYF
>TRBV28|many|TRBJ1-5|.
TGTGCCAGCAGTTTGGAGCGGGGCGGAGGACAGCCCCAGCATTTT
CASSLERGGGQPQHF
>TRBV20-1|few|TRBJ2-2|TRBD2
TGCAGTGCTAGTGGTCTAGCGGGAGGGTTCACCGGGGAGCTGTTTTTT
CSASGLAGGFTGELFF
>TRBV9|.|TRBJ1-5|.
TGTGCCAGCAGCGTAGGGGGAATCTCCCCCAATCAGCCCCAGCATTTT
CASSVGGISPNQPQHF
>TRBV21-1|.|TRBJ1-1|.
TGTGCCAGCAGCAAAGGGGTACGGACTGAAGCTTTCTTT
CASSKGVRTEAFF
>TRBV4-3|many|TRBJ2-3|.
TGCGCCAGCAGCCAAGGCGTCACAGATACGCAGTATTTT
CASSQGVTDTQYF
>TRBV3-1|few|TRBJ2-3|.
TGTGCCAGCAGCCAATTCGACGGGGGTATCACAGATACGCAGTATTTT
CASSQFDGGITDTQYF
>TRBV12-3/TRBV12-4|few|TRBJ2-6|.
TGTGCCAGCGGAAGGACGGGGGCAAACTCTGGGGACAACGTCCTGACTTTC
CASGRTGANSGDNVLTF
>TRBV20-1|.|TRBJ2-7|.
TGCAGTGCTACGCTGGGTTTCGTCTACGAGCAGTACTTC
CSATLGFVYEQYF
>TRBV20-1|.|TRBJ2-7|.
TGCAGTGCTAGCGCTGTCTTCGGGACACCTTCCTACGAGCAGTACTTC
CSASAVFGTPSYEQYF
>TRBV10-3|few|TRBJ2-2|.
TGTGCCATCAGTGAGTCCGGGGAGCTGTTTTTT
CAISESGELFF
>TRBV6-2/TRBV6-3|few|TRBJ1-1|.
TGTGCCAGCGGTTGGGGAAGGCAGAACACTGAAGCTTTCTTT
CASGWGRQNTEAFF
>TRBV6-2/TRBV6-3|many|TRBJ1-1|TRBD1
TGTGCCAGCACGACAGGGCTGAACACTGAAGCTTTCTTT
CASTTGLNTEAFF
>TRBV5-1|.|TRBJ1-1|.
TGCGCCAGCGGTTCAGGGGCCGTATTTATGAACACTGAAGCTTTCTTT
CASGSGAVFMNTEAFF
>TRBV7-9|many|TRBJ2-3|TRBD2
TGTGCCAGCAGCTTATTAGCGGGGGACGGAGATACGCAGTATTTT
CASSLLAGDGDTQYF
>TRBV7-6|few|TRBJ2-5|.
TGTGCCAGCAGCTTAGTTTGGGCGCCGAATGAGACCCAGTACTTC
CASSLVWAPNETQYF
>TRBV2|many|TRBJ2-3|TRBD2
TGTGCCAGCAGTATCGGACTAGCGGACACAGATACGCAGTATTTT
CASSIGLADTDTQYF
>TRBV13|few|TRBJ2-7|TRBD2
TGTGCCAGCAGCTTAGGGACTAGCGGGGGGATCGAGCAGTACTTC
CASSLGTSGGIEQYF
>TRBV12-3/TRBV12-4|few|TRBJ1-2|.
TGTGCCAGCAGTTTACCGGGGCTCACCTATGGCTACACCTTC
CASSLPGLTYGYTF
>TRBV11-2|.|TRBJ2-3|.
TGTGCCAGCAGCTTAGGAGCCAGGGTCACAGATACGCAGTATTTT
CASSLGARVTDTQYF
>TRBV12-3/TRBV12-4|few|TRBJ2-1|TRBD1
TGTGCCAGCAGTTTAGCCCCGACAGGGTCTGGTGAGCAGTTCTTC
CASSLAPTGSGEQFF
>TRBV6-6|many|TRBJ2-7|.
TGTGCCAGCAGTGCCCTTTACGAGCAGTACTTC
CASSALYEQYF
>TRBV27|.|TRBJ2-7|.
TGTGCCAGCAGTTCCAGGGGGGCCAGCTCCTACGACCAGTACTTC
CASSSRGASSYDQYF
>TRBV7-9|many|TRBJ2-1|.
TGTGCCAGCAGCTCGTACTACAATGAGCAGTTCTTC
CASSSYYNEQFF
>TRBV12-3/TRBV12-4|few|TRBJ1-1|.
TGTGCCAGCAGTGCCAGCAAGAACACTGAAGCTTTCTTT
CASSASKNTEAFF
>TRBV5-6|few|TRBJ2-7|TRBD2
TGTGCCAGCAGCTTGTCGGGAGGCTCCACCGAGCAGTACTTC
CASSLSGGSTEQYF
>TRBV7-9|few|TRBJ2-7|.
TGTGCCAGCAGCTTTGGGAAGACCTACGAGCAGTACTTC
CASSFGKTYEQYF
>TRBV28|many|TRBJ2-3|TRBD2
TGTGCCAGCAGTCCCTGGGAGGCGGGAGGGGGAGCAGATACGCAGTATTTT
CASSPWEAGGGADTQYF
>TRBV5-8|many|TRBJ1-2|TRBD1
TGTGCCAGCAGCCCGTGGGTGGACAGGAACTATGGCTACACCTTC
CASSPWVDRNYGYTF
>TRBV2|few|TRBJ1-1|.
TGTGCCAGCAGGAATTGGAACACTGAAGCTTTCTTT
CASRNWNTEAFF
>TRBV14|.|TRBJ2-1|.
TGTGCCAGCAGCCAAGATGAGGGTAGCTACGATGAGCAGTTCTTC
CASSQDEGSYDEQFF
>TRBV6-1|.|TRBJ1-5|TRBD1
TGTGCCAGCAGTCCGCCGGGACAGCAAAATAGCAATCAGCCCCAGCATTTT
CASSPPGQQNSNQPQHF
>TRBV30|.|TRBJ2-5|.
TGTGCCTGGAGTACAGGACTGGAAGAGTCCCAGTACTTC
CAWSTGLEESQYF
>TRBV11-2|.|TRBJ2-5|TRBD1
TGTGCCAGCAGCGAATTCCGGGACAGGGTCCTCCAAGAGACCCAGTACTTC
CASSEFRDRVLQETQYF
>TRBV11-2|few|TRBJ1-1|TRBD1
TGTGCCAGCAGCCCAGGTCTGGGACAGGGACCCACTGAAGCTTTCTTT
CASSPGLGQGPTEAFF
>TRBV7-8|many|TRBJ1-1|.
TGTGCCAGCAGCTTAGGGCATCCGAACACTGAAGCTTTCTTT
CASSLGHPNTEAFF
>TRBV7-9|few|TRBJ2-3|.
TGTGCCAGCAGCCGGGTGGTTGCGGGACCGGGGGTGTCGGATACGCAGTATTTT
CASSRVVAGPGVSDTQYF
>TRBV4-3|.|TRBJ2-7|TRBD1
TGCGCCAGCAGCCAACTTGGTGGGGTACAGGGGACCTACGAGCAGTACTTC
CASSQLGGVQGTYEQYF
>TRBV20-1|few|TRBJ2-2|.
TGCAGTGCTGCCCGGCGGTGGGGTTCGGGCACCGGGGAGCTGTTTTTT
CSAARRWGSGTGELFF
>TRBV4-3|.|TRBJ1-2|.
TGCGCCAGCAGCCAAGAAACCGTGACAGCACTTTCTAACTATGGCTACACCTTC
CASSQETVTALSNYGYTF
>TRBV6-6|few|TRBJ1-3|.
TGTGCCAGCAGTTACTCCGTTGGGGGCGCTGGAAACACCATATATTTT
CASSYSVGGAGNTIYF